This T cell receptor (beta chain) was profiled in a study of PD-L1 blockade in urothelial cancer. Time point reported: peripheral blood 6 weeks after treatment start. This clone appeared once. Using immunoSEQ multiplex PCR, the repertoire was profiled, and TCRdb retains in-frame clones only, with some absent. The data contain 120,000 or so clones, approximately 85% of them singletons. The sample here was PBMCs, taken around atezolizumab (anti-PD-L1) treatment. The clonotype originates from a man aged 45-65 years with urothelial cancer.

Here the CDR3 reads CASSLGPQETQYF. The CDR3 region has the DNA TGCGCCAGCAGCTTGGGGCCGCAAGAGACCCAGTACTTC. The V call is TRBV5-1, the J call TRBJ2-5; D unresolved. The germline V gene has CDR1 SGHRS and CDR2 YFSETQ. This CDR3 spans 13 amino acids. Deletions cut 0 bases from V and 2 bases from J, with 5 bases between. The complete variable domain, with remaining parts taken from reference TRBV5-1 and TRBJ2-5, reads KAGVTQTPRYLIKTRGQQVTLSCSPISGHRSVSWYQQTPGQGLQFLFEYFSETQRNKGNFPGRFSGRQFSNSRSEMNVSTLELGDSALYLCASSLGPQETQYFGPGTRLLVL.